A selection of T cell receptor beta chains follows, all from one sample in a study of T-cell reconstitution after alpha-beta-depleted transplantation in children. TCRdb re-called the PCR reads through MiXCR, storing one row per CDR3 protein. The data contain a few hundred thousand distinct CDR3 sequences, roughly 30% of them seen just once; the ten biggest clones take up just over 35%. The material was PBMCs, obtained before TCRalphabeta/CD19-depleted stem cell transplant. These receptor sequences come from a boy less than two years old with Wiskott-Aldrich syndrome, due to receive a stem cell transplant. Both conserved end residues are trimmed from each CDR3. Rows give clone size only sometimes, using once, few, many, or a class for an expanded clone.

TRBV9 many ASSVGREGHQGTQY
TRBV11-2 few ASSLARSADTQY
TRBV20-1 . SAKRGGVHNEQF
TRBV6-2/TRBV6-3 . ASRSSRGRSYEQY
TRBV12-3/TRBV12-4 . ASSRIGPLHNEQF
TRBV7-9 few ATEQVLNTEAF
TRBV29-1 . SVVGTGANYGYT
TRBV12-3/TRBV12-4 . ASGRDSDEQF
TRBV20-1 . SARSGRDNEQF
TRBV7-8 . ASSLELRGAYEQY
TRBV29-1 few SVEDSDPGNTIY
TRBV10-3 . AIRTPGTGINEQF
TRBV5-1 few ASSPSGVTEAF
TRBV29-1 . SVFARSGRNRTGELF
TRBV10-3 few AMGGIYEQY
TRBV5-5 . ASSFTSGSLSYNEQF
TRBV6-5 few ASSYSVRVSYEQY
TRBV6-1 . ASTQPPWETQY
TRBV29-1 few SGRPDGRDIQY
TRBV27 . ASSLGGSSVYEQY
TRBV28 few ASSWTQGLDQPQH
TRBV2 . ASRQSRDSYEQY
TRBV20-1 . SARGPTGNSMNTEAF
TRBV20-1 few SADGYYNEQF
TRBV3-1 few ASSQATAEAF
TRBV9 . ASSVVEREVNEQF
TRBV29-1 . SVAPRVSGSAQF
TRBV3-1 few ASSQDTNPGNTGELF
TRBV7-3 few ASSSQSREGRPDTQY
TRBV5-6 . ASSAFTRETQY
TRBV7-2 few ASSYGTGLLGAF
TRBV28 . ASGKDRGILYEQY
TRBV6-5 . ASSYSGNYNYGYT
TRBV4-1 few ASSPLGVPDNYGYT
TRBV5-5 . ASNLGSLGEQY
TRBV12-3/TRBV12-4 few ASSLGQPRNTGELF
TRBV5-1 . ASSMGLGNEQF
TRBV27 . ASSSTGLRGYT
TRBV7-2 few ASSIARGGIGLGTEAF
TRBV6-5 . ASSFPGVPYNEQF
TRBV5-1 . ASSLWRTSGRDNEQF
TRBV12-3/TRBV12-4 . ASSRTDTVYGYT
TRBV12-3/TRBV12-4 few ASSPRGVENNEQF
TRBV30 . AWSSAPEVLKKTQY
TRBV20-1 . SGLEGGPLNEQF
TRBV5-6 . ASSLAGLDKQY
TRBV5-6 . ASSFGEMGAGTDTQY
TRBV5-6 few ASSGTRALRNEQF
TRBV28 . ASSRRTGVNEQY
TRBV18 . ASPNRVGPYNEQF
TRBV7-9 . ASSSPCGGRIPYEQY